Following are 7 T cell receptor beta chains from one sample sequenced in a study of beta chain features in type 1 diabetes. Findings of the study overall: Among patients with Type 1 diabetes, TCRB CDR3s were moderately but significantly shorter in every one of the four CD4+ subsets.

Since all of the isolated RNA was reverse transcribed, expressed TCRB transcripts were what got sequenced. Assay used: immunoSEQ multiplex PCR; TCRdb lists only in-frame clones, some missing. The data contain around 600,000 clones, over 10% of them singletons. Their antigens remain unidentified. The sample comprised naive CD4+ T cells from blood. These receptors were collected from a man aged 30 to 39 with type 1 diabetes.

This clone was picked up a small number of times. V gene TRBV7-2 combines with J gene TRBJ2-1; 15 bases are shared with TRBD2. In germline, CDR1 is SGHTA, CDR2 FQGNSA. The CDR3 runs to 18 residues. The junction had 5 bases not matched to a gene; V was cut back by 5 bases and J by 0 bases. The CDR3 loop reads CASSPGLAGGSSYNEQFF. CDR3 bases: TGTGCCAGCAGCCCGGGACTAGCGGGGGGCAGCTCCTACAATGAGCAGTTCTTC. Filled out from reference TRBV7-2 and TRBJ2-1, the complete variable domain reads GAGVSQSPSNKVTEKGKDVELRCDPISGHTALYWYRQSLGQGLEFLIYFQGNSAPDKSGLPSDRFSAERTGGSVSTLTIQRTQQEDSAVYLCASSPGLAGGSSYNEQFFGPGTRLTVL.

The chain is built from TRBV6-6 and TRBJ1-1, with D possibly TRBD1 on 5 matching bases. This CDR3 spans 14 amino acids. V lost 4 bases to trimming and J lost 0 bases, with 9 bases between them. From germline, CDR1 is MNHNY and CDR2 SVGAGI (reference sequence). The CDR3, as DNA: TGTGCCAGCAGTTCGCGGGACCTGAACACTGAAGCTTTCTTT. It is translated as CASSSRDLNTEAFF.

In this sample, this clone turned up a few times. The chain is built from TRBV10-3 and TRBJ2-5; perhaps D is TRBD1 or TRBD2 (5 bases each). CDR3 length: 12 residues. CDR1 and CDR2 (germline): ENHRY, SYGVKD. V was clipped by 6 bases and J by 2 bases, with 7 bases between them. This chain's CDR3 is CAIRGPQETQYF. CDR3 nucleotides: TGTGCCATCAGGGGACCTCAAGAGACCCAGTACTTC.

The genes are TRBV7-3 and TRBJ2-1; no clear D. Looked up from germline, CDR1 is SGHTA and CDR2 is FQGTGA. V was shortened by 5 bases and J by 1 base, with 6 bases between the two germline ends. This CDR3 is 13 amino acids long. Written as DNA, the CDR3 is TGTGCCAGCAGCGCTGGGTCCTACAATGAGCAGTTCTTC. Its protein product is CASSAGSYNEQFF.

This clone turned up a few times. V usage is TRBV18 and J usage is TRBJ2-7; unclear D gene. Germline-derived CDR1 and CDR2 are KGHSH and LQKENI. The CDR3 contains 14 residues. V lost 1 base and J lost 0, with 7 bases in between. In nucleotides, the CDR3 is TGTGCCAGCTCACCACGGGCAGGCTCCTACGAGCAGTACTTC. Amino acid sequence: CASSPRAGSYEQYF.

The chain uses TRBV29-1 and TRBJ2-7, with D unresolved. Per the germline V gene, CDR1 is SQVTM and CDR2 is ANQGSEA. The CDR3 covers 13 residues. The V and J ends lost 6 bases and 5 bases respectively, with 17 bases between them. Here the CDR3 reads CSVETSPGNEQYF. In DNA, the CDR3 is TGCAGCGTCGAGACGAGCCCAGGAAACGAGCAGTACTTC.

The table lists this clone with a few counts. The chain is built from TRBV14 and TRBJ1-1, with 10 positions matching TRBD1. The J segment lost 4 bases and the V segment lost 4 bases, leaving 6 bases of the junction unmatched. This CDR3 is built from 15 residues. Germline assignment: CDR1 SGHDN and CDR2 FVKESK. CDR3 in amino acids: CASSLAGTGVTEAFF. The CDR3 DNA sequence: TGTGCCAGCAGCCTAGCCGGGACAGGGGTCACTGAAGCTTTCTTT.